One and the same sample provided the 3 T cell receptor beta chains below, sequenced in a study of OX40 agonist ivuxolimab in advanced cancers. This table comes from immunoSEQ multiplex PCR, and its TCRdb copy is limited to in-frame clones, with some not included. Of around 76,000 clones in the sample, roughly 85% were seen once. Source: CD4+ or CD8+ T cells sorted from blood, taken in a trial of the OX40 agonist ivuxolimab. Source of these receptors: an adult with an advanced solid tumor such as melanoma, head and neck, liver or kidney cancer.

The V gene is TRBV2, the J gene TRBJ1-5, with no clear D. With 7 bases removed from V and 3 bases from J, the gap between germline ends came to 13 bases. Germline CDR1 SNHLY, CDR2 FYNNEI. The CDR3 consists of 14 residues. The CDR3 nucleotides read TGTGCCAGCACCGGGATCTCGTCCAATCAGCCCCAGCATTTT. It codes for CASTGISSNQPQHF.

The chain has TRBV7-2 and TRBJ2-3; TRBD2 agrees at 9 bases. Trimming at V came to 5 bases and at J to 3 bases, leaving 6 bases not matched to a gene. This CDR3 region has 15 residues. In germline, CDR1 is SGHTA, CDR2 FQGNSA. The CDR3 loop reads CASSVMGLATDTQYF. In nucleotides, the CDR3 is TGTGCCAGCAGCGTAATGGGACTAGCAACAGATACGCAGTATTTT.

The chain carries TRBV5-1 and TRBJ2-5, with a weak D call TRBD1 (6 bases). Trimming cost V 0 bases and J 5 bases, with 11 bases left between them. In germline, CDR1 is SGHRS, CDR2 YFSETQ. The CDR3 runs 14 residues. The CDR3 region is CASSLDQGWETQYF. As DNA, the CDR3 is TGCGCCAGCAGCTTGGATCAGGGGTGGGAGACCCAGTACTTC. The variable domain in full, with the rest retrieved from reference TRBV5-1 and TRBJ2-5, is KAGVTQTPRYLIKTRGQQVTLSCSPISGHRSVSWYQQTPGQGLQFLFEYFSETQRNKGNFPGRFSGRQFSNSRSEMNVSTLELGDSALYLCASSLDQGWETQYFGPGTRLLVL.